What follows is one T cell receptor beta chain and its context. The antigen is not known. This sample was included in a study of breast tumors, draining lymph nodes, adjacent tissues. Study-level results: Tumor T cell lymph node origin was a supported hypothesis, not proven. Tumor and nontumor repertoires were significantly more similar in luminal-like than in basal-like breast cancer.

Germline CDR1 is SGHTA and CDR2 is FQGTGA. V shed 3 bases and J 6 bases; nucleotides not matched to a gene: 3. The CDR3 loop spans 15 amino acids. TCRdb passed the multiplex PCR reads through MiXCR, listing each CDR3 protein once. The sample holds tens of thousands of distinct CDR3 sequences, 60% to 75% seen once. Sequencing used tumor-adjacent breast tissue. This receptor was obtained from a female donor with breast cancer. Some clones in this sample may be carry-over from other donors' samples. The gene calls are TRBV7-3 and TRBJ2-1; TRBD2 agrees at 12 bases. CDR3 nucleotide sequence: TGTGCCAGCAGCTTGTCTAGCGGGAGGGCCAATGAGCAGTTCTTC. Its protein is CASSLSSGRANEQFF.